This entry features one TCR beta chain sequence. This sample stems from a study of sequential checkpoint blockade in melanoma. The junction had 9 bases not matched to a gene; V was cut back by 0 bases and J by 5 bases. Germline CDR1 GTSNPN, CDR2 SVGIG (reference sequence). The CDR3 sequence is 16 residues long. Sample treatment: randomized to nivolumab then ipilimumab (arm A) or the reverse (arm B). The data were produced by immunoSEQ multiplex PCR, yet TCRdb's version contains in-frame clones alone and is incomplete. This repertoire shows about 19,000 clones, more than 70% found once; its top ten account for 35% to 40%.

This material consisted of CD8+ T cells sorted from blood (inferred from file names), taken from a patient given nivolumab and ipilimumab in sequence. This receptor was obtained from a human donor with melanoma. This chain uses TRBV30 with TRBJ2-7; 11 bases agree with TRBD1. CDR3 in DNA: TGTGCCTGGAGTGTAGTCGCGGGACAGGGGGAGGACGAGCAGTACTTC. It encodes CAWSVVAGQGEDEQYF.